This TCR beta chain was sequenced in a study of identical twins. Study conclusions and caveats: Out-of-frame alpha sequences shared by twins showed excess low generation probability. With monozygotic twins, out-of-frame TCR alpha sharing exceeded what models estimated.

Remarks on this clonotype: No antigen is known for it.

Each CDR3 protein gets one entry after TCRdb re-called the 5' RACE reads with MiXCR. Here the sample spans about 700,000 distinct CDR3 sequences, around 8.6% being singletons. Trimming stripped 4 bases from V and 1 base from J, with 14 bases between. The CDR3 is 15 amino acids. From germline, CDR1 is SGHDT and CDR2 YYEEEE. The same data also contributed to another study, on yellow fever vaccine responses in identical twins. As that study records: Convergence reportedly seemed to mark part of the twins' vaccine T cell response, with personalization marking the rest.

This chain connects TRBV5-6 to TRBJ1-1, with unresolved D. This clonotype was sampled from a woman between 18 and 29 years old in good health. What was sequenced was PBMCs. This CDR3 is CASSQTTKTNTEAFF. In nucleotides, the CDR3 is TGTGCCAGCAGCCAAACCACGAAGACGAACACTGAAGCTTTCTTT.